This TCR beta chain was found in a study of a mutant IDH1 vaccine in newly diagnosed glioma. Study in general: At week 47 came visit V13, while visit V12 had come at week 35.

Germline CDR1 reads SGHTA; CDR2 reads FQGTGA. The CDR3 consists of 13 residues. The V gene lost 5 bases and the J gene lost 1 base, with 7 bases spanning the gap. Comments on this clone: The antigen remains unidentified.

Time point in this sample: week 35, safety follow-up. In every dose of vaccine, 300 ug of mutant IDH1 20-mer peptide was given alongside topical imiquimod. The protocol was immunoSEQ multiplex PCR, while the TCRdb copy is restricted to in-frame clones and leaves out a portion. Seen here are tens of thousands of clones, roughly 83% observed once, and the top ten hold about 12%. This specimen consisted of PBMCs, obtained from a glioma patient whose treatment included an IDH1 peptide vaccine. The chain couples TRBV7-3 to TRBJ2-3; D remains ambiguous. This receptor was taken from a man aged 18 to 29 with glioma. The CDR3 loop is CASSPLGTDTQYF. CDR3 DNA sequence: TGTGCCAGCAGCCCTCTAGGCACAGATACGCAGTATTTT.